The entry below gives a single TCR beta chain sequence along with its context. The antigen is undetermined. Libraries were prepared by immunoSEQ multiplex PCR; TCRdb keeps only in-frame clonotypes and omits some of them. The sample has tens of thousands of clones; 80% to 90% are singletons. These data are taken from a study of T cell responses to AZD1222 COVID-19 vaccine. Findings and caveats of the study: Only six or seven AZD1222 recipients were seropositive at baseline. Donors, mostly white British, included more females; clonal diversity was possibly underestimated.

The CDR3 is 17 amino acids. V was pared by 0 bases and J by 4 bases, with 10 bases of the junction left unmatched. In germline, CDR1 is LNHNV, CDR2 YYDKDF (reference sequence). This TCR derives from an adult in good health. V gene TRBV15 combines with J gene TRBJ2-3; 7 nucleotides align to TRBD2. This specimen was peripheral blood, taken on day 0 of AZD1222 vaccination. The CDR3 nucleotides are TGTGCCACCAGCAGAGATCTGGCTAGCGGACGATCAGATACGCAGTATTTT. It translates to CATSRDLASGRSDTQYF. Full variable domain (missing parts from reference TRBV15 and TRBJ2-3): DAMVIQNPRYQVTQFGKPVTLSCSQTLNHNVMYWYQQKSSQAPKLLFHYYDKDFNNEADTPDNFQSRRPNTSFCFLDIRSPGLGDTAMYLCATSRDLASGRSDTQYFGPGTRLTVL.